A selection of T cell receptor beta chains follows, all from one sample in a study of technical replicates of blood from several donors. Sequenced by immunoSEQ multiplex PCR; TCRdb stores in-frame clones only, minus some. Of approximately 75,000 clones listed, nearly 98% are singletons. Input material: T cells isolated from PBMCs. The receptors were gathered from a human donor in good health. Each CDR3 is given with its conserved first and last residue. The D gene is left open where the match is weak. Only some rows state a clone size, as once, few, many or a class for expanded clones.

TRBD1	TRBV11-3	NA	TRBJ1-4	TGTGCCAGCAGTGTTAACACCCAGGGGGCGTCTAATGAAAAACTGTTTTTT	CASSVNTQGASNEKLFF
NA	TRBV21-1	NA	TRBJ2-7	TGTGCCAGCAGGACAGCCCTTTTATCCTACGAGCAGTACTTC	CASRTALLSYEQYF
NA	TRBV7-2	NA	TRBJ2-3	TGTGCCAGCAGCTATGGGGCCAGCACAGATACGCAGTATTTT	CASSYGASTDTQYF
TRBD1	TRBV5-1	once	TRBJ2-7	TGCGCCAGCAGACGGGACAGGGGAACCTACGAGCAGTACTTC	CASRRDRGTYEQYF